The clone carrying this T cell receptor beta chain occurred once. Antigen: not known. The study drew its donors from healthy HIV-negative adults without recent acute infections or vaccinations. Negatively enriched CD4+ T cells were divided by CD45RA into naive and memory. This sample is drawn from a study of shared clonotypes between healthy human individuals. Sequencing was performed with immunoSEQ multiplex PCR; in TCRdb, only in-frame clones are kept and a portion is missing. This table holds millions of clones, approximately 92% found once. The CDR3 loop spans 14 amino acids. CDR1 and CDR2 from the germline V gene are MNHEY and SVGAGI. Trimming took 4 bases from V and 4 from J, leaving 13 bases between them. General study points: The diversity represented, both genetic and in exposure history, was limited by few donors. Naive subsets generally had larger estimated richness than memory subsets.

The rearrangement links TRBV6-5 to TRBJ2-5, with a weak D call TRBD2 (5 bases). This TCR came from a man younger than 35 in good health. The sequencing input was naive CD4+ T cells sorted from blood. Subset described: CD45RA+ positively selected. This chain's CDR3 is CASSSGVIGETQYF. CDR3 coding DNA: TGTGCCAGCAGTTCCGGGGTGATAGGAGAGACCCAGTACTTC.